This T cell receptor beta chain was captured by sequencing in a study of cytomegalovirus exposure and HLA in healthy donors. Turning to the study itself: The approximately 110 validation repertoires used the same platform as the roughly 670 first-cohort repertoires, a later analysis reported.

In the case of this clone: The antigen is undetermined.

Measured with immunoSEQ multiplex PCR; TCRdb has only the in-frame clones, and not every one. This sample has some 310,000 clones, with 70% to 90% found just once. V lost 8 bases to trimming and J lost 3 bases, with 19 bases between them. CDR1 MNHNS and CDR2 SASEGT come from the germline V gene. The CDR3 has 15 residues. Study outcomes and limitations: Cytomegalovirus association was assigned to about 150 TCR beta chains. As was reported, the classifier diagnosed cytomegalovirus status with high specificity and sensitivity.

What was sequenced was PBMCs. The rearrangement joins TRBV6-1 to TRBJ1-2; D might be TRBD1 (5 bases). The TCR originated in a young man in good health and CMV-seronegative. This chain's CDR3 is CASHPVGGEDYGYTF. CDR3 nucleotides: TGTGCCAGCCACCCGGTGGGGGGGGAGGACTATGGCTACACCTTC.